Below are 21 T cell receptor beta chains sequenced from a single sample in a study of PD-1 blockade in classical Hodgkin lymphoma. Every patient was affected by relapse after autologous stem cell transplantation, while exposure to brentuximab vedotin was not uniform. Measured with immunoSEQ multiplex PCR; TCRdb has only the in-frame clones, and not every one. The sample lists just over 35,000 clones, 69% occurring once. Sequencing used peripheral blood mononuclear cells (PBMCs), obtained before the second cycle of nivolumab. The receptors come from a human donor with classical Hodgkin lymphoma.

This chain links TRBV5-1 with TRBJ2-1; D remains ambiguous. The V gene's germline CDR1 is SGHRS and CDR2 YFSETQ. V dropped 2 bases and J dropped 4 bases, with 4 bases sitting between them. The CDR3 runs to 12 residues. CDR3 sequence: CASSFDYNEQFF. For the CDR3, the DNA is TGCGCCAGCAGCTTCGATTACAATGAGCAGTTCTTC.

The chain carries TRBV2 and TRBJ2-7; TRBD2 is a possible D gene (5 bases). The V gene's germline CDR1 is SNHLY and CDR2 FYNNEI. The CDR3 is 13 residues long. V lost 5 bases to trimming and J lost 5 bases, with 13 bases between them. The CDR3: CASSRGDLHEQYF. The CDR3 nucleotides are TGTGCCAGCAGTCGGGGTGACCTGCACGAGCAGTACTTC.

The CDR3 sequence is CASSLVKGGPTDTQYF. The CDR3 nucleotides read TGCGCCAGCAGCTTGGTTAAGGGAGGGCCCACAGATACGCAGTATTTT. The V call is TRBV5-1, the J call TRBJ2-3; 7 bases match TRBD2. Trimming took 0 bases from V and 2 from J; bases not matched to a gene: 6. Germline-derived CDR1 and CDR2 are SGHRS and YFSETQ. The length of the CDR3 is 16 residues.

V gene TRBV5-5 combines with J gene TRBJ1-3; D is uncertain. The CDR3 runs to 15 residues. Looked up from germline, CDR1 is SGHKS and CDR2 is YYEKEE (reference sequence). With 1 base removed from V and 7 bases from J, the gap between germline ends came to 15 bases. In DNA, the CDR3 is TGTGCCAGCAGCTTGCCGGGGTCCAACCGGAACACCATATATTTT. It encodes CASSLPGSNRNTIYF.

The gene calls are TRBV27 and TRBJ1-5; weak D call: TRBD1 (5 bases). With 5 bases removed from V and 6 bases from J, the gap between germline ends came to 11 bases. CDR3 size: 13 residues. Germline V CDR1 and CDR2: MNHEY, SMNVEV (reference sequence). The CDR3 sequence is CASSLQGGQPQHF. The DNA for the CDR3 is TGTGCCAGCAGTCTCCAGGGAGGTCAGCCCCAGCATTTT.

This clone was counted many times. V gene TRBV7-9 combines with J gene TRBJ1-2, with 9 bases lining up with TRBD1. CDR1 and CDR2 (germline): SEHNR, FQNEAQ (reference sequence). The CDR3 spans 16 residues. After removal of 1 base from V and 3 bases from J, the junction contained 6 bases not matched to a gene. The CDR3 DNA sequence: TGTGCCAGCAGCTTAGGGACAGGGGAGTGGTACTATGGCTACACCTTC. Translation: CASSLGTGEWYYGYTF.

The rearrangement links TRBV10-3 to TRBJ2-7, with TRBD1 matching over 8 bases. CDR1 and CDR2 (germline): ENHRY, SYGVKD. The V segment lost 6 bases and the J segment 5 bases; nucleotides outside the gene matches: 9. The CDR3 loop spans 14 amino acids. The CDR3: CAISGGQGKNEQYF. The CDR3, as DNA: TGTGCCATCAGCGGAGGACAGGGTAAGAACGAGCAGTACTTC.

The rearrangement links TRBV27 to TRBJ2-1, with TRBD2 identical over 11 bases. The CDR3 length is 13 residues. Germline-derived CDR1 and CDR2 are MNHEY and SMNVEV (reference sequence). The junction had 5 bases not matched to a gene; V was cut back by 10 bases and J by 6 bases. The CDR3 DNA reads TGTGCCACTTTAGCGGGAGGGCTCAATGAGCAGTTCTTC. Translation gives CATLAGGLNEQFF.

The chain recombines TRBV7-6 with TRBJ2-5; D is unresolved. Trimming took off 2 bases at V and 3 bases at J, with 10 bases between the two ends. This CDR3 is built from 14 residues. Germline loops: CDR1 SGHVS, CDR2 FNYEAQ. CDR3 region: CASSLYPDEETQYF. CDR3 DNA sequence: TGTGCCAGCAGCTTATATCCAGACGAAGAGACCCAGTACTTC.

In the case of this clone: Relative to the germline gene, one junction end is altered; a read error may explain this. This sequence joins TRBV7-3 and TRBJ2-5, with 9 bases matching TRBD2. This CDR3 region has 16 residues. CDR1 is SGHTA and CDR2 is FQGTGA in the germline V gene. The CDR3 protein is CASSLTGTSNWETQYF. The CDR3 DNA reads as TGTGCCAGCAGCCTAACCGGGACTAGCAATTGGGAGACCCAGTACTTC.

The gene calls are TRBV5-1 and TRBJ1-2; no clear D. The germline V gene has CDR1 SGHRS and CDR2 YFSETQ. This CDR3 region has 14 residues. Trimming took off 4 bases at V and 2 bases at J, with 12 bases between the two ends. The CDR3 DNA is TGCGCCAGCAGCGAAGGGAGTAAGAACTATGGCTACACCTTC. Translation: CASSEGSKNYGYTF.

This clone was observed a handful of times. This chain uses TRBV7-9 with TRBJ1-1; 8 bases align to TRBD1. The CDR3 is made up of 15 amino acids. Germline-derived CDR1 and CDR2 are SEHNR and FQNEAQ (reference sequence). V gave up 6 bases and J gave up 1 base; unmatched junction bases: 7. This chain's CDR3 is CASRSGQGKNTEAFF. CDR3 DNA: TGTGCCAGCAGATCTGGACAGGGCAAGAACACTGAAGCTTTCTTT.

The chain employs TRBV29-1 and TRBJ2-7; TRBD1 matches 7 bases. The germline gives CDR1 SQVTM, CDR2 ANQGSEA. The CDR3 runs to 13 residues. V dropped 2 bases and J dropped 6; count of bases not matched to a gene: 7. The DNA for the CDR3 is TGCAGCGTTGAATTTTTAGGGGGCGGCGAGCAGTACTTC. This translates into CSVEFLGGGEQYF.

The chain recombines TRBV18 with TRBJ1-1, with D unresolved. Germline values: CDR1 KGHSH, CDR2 LQKENI. CDR3 length equals 13 residues. V shed 2 bases and J shed 8 bases, with 12 bases lying between them. The DNA of the CDR3 is TGTGCCAGCTCACCATGGGGAGCGGGCGAAGCTTTCTTT. Protein sequence: CASSPWGAGEAFF.

This clone was observed a handful of times. The chain combines TRBV5-8 with TRBJ1-5; no definite D call. The CDR3 runs to 13 residues. Germline lookup yields CDR1 SGHTS and CDR2 YDEGEE. V was cut by 2 bases and J by 0 bases, with 3 bases left in between. The CDR3 protein is CASSLYSNQPQHF. CDR3 DNA sequence: TGTGCCAGCAGCTTATATAGCAATCAGCCCCAGCATTTT.

The rearrangement joins TRBV27 to TRBJ2-1; D is perhaps TRBD1 or TRBD2 (5 bases each). This CDR3 contains 12 residues. The ends were cut back, 2 bases at V and 13 bases at J, with 12 bases in the middle. The germline gives CDR1 MNHEY, CDR2 SMNVEV (reference sequence). The DNA of the CDR3 is TGTGCCAGCAGTTTAAATGGGGGTGTTCAGTTCTTC. It specifies CASSLNGGVQFF.

This CDR3 reads CASSEAQRDTTF. CDR3 bases: TGTGCCAGCAGTGAAGCGCAAAGGGACACCACCTTC. V usage is TRBV2 and J usage is TRBJ1-2, with D possibly matching TRBD1 (6 bases). Per the germline V gene, CDR1 is SNHLY and CDR2 is FYNNEI. The germline V and J ends were trimmed by 0 bases and 13 bases, with 12 bases remaining between them. This CDR3 region has 12 residues.

The chain uses TRBV5-4 and TRBJ2-7; 9 nucleotides line up with TRBD2. V lost 4 bases, J lost 3 bases, and 2 bases stayed unmatched. The CDR3 loop spans 13 amino acids. CDR1 and CDR2 (germline): SGHNT, YYREEE (reference sequence). CDR3 loop: CASSHSGSYEQYF. Written as DNA, the CDR3 is TGTGCCAGCAGCCATAGCGGGAGCTACGAGCAGTACTTC.

This chain connects TRBV7-2 to TRBJ2-5, with 7 bases that match TRBD2. V shed 5 bases, J shed 1 base, and the junction held 1 base outside the gene matches. The CDR3 is made up of 13 amino acids. Germline V gene sequence: CDR1 SGHTA, CDR2 FQGNSA. This CDR3 reads CASSAGVQETQYF. CDR3 nucleotides: TGTGCCAGCAGCGCGGGAGTCCAAGAGACCCAGTACTTC.

The chain recombines TRBV19 with TRBJ1-3; possibly TRBD1 for D (5 bases). This CDR3 contains 16 residues. V dropped 3 bases and J dropped 0 bases, with 12 bases sitting between them. The germline V gene encodes CDR1 LNHDA and CDR2 SQIVND (reference sequence). Here the CDR3 DNA reads TGTGCCAGTAGTATTTCGTCGACAGCCTCTGGAAACACCATATATTTT. Translating it yields CASSISSTASGNTIYF.

This clone appeared a few times. This rearrangement joins TRBV7-2 to TRBJ1-5; a weak D match, TRBD1 (5 bases). The V end was cut by 5 bases, the J end by 1 base, with 6 bases between. This CDR3 spans 13 amino acids. Germline V gene data show CDR1 as SGHTA and CDR2 as FQGNSA. CDR3 in amino acids: CASSGQSNQPQHF. The DNA of the CDR3 is TGTGCCAGCAGCGGACAAAGCAATCAGCCCCAGCATTTT.